This TCR beta chain was documented in a study of OX40 agonist ivuxolimab in advanced cancers. Assay used: immunoSEQ multiplex PCR; TCRdb lists only in-frame clones, some missing. The sample holds some 59,000 clones, about 79% seen once. CDR1 is KGHSH, CDR2 LQKENI, per germline. V lost 3 bases, J lost 9 bases, and 20 bases stayed unmatched. This CDR3 spans 18 amino acids. The chain is built from TRBV18 and TRBJ2-1; 7 bases map to TRBD1. The starting material was CD4+ or CD8+ T cells sorted from blood, obtained in a trial of the OX40 agonist ivuxolimab. This receptor was identified in an adult with an advanced solid tumor such as melanoma, head and neck, liver or kidney cancer. CDR3 sequence (DNA): TGTGCCAGCTCACCCGGGTTTGTAGGGAGACAGGGCCAGGGTGAGCAGTTCTTC. It specifies CASSPGFVGRQGQGEQFF.